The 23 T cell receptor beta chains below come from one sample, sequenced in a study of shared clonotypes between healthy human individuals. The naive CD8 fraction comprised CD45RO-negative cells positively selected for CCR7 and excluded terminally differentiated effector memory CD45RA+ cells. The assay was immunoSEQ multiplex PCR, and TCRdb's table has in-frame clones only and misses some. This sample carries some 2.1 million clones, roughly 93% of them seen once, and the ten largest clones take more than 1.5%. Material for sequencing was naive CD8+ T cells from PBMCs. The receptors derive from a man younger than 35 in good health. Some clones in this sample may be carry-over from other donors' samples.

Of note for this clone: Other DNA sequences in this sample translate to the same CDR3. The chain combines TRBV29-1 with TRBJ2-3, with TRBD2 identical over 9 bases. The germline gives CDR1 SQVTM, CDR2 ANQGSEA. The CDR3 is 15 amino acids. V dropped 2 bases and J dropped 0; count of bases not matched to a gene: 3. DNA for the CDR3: TGCAGCGTTGAACGCACTAGCGGGAGCACAGATACGCAGTATTTT. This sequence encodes CSVERTSGSTDTQYF.

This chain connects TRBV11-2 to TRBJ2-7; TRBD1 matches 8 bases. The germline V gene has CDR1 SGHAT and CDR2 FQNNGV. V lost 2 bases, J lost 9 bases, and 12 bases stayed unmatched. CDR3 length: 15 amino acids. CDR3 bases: TGTGCCAGCAGCTTAAGGTACAGGGGGGTCTCAGTGCAGTACTTC. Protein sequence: CASSLRYRGVSVQYF.

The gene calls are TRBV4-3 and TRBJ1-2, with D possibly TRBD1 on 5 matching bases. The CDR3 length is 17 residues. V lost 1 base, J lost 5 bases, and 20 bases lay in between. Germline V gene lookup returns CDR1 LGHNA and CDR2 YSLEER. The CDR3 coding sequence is TGCGCCAGCAGCCAAGTTGGGGGTCGGGGTCGGGTATATGGCTACACCTTC. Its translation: CASSQVGGRGRVYGYTF.

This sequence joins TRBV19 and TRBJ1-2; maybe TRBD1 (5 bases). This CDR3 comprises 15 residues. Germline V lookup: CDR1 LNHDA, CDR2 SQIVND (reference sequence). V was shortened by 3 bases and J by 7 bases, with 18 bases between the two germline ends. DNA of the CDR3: TGTGCCAGTAGTATTAGTCACCGGACATTCGGTGGCTACACCTTC. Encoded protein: CASSISHRTFGGYTF.

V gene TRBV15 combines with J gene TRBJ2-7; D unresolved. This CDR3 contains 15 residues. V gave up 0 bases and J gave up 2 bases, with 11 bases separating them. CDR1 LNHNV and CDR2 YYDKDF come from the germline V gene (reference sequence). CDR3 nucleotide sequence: TGTGCCACCAGCAGAGATAGGGATACAACCTACGAGCAGTACTTC. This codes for CATSRDRDTTYEQYF.

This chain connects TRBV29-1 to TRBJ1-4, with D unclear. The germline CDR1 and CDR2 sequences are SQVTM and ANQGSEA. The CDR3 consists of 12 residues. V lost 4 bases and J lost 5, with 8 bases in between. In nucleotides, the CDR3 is TGCAGCGTTGCCATACCGAATGAAAAACTGTTTTTT. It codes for CSVAIPNEKLFF.

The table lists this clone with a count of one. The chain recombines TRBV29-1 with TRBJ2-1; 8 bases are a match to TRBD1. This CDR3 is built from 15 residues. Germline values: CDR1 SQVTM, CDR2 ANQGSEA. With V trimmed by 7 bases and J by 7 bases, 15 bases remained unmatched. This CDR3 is CSAPGTGDLGNEQFF. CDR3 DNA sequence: TGCAGCGCCCCCGGGACAGGTGACCTGGGTAATGAGCAGTTCTTC.

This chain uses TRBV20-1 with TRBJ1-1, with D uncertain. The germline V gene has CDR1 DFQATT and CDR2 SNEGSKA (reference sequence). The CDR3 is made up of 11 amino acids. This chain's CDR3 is CSLTTGTEAFF. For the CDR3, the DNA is TGCAGCCTCACAACGGGTACTGAAGCTTTCTTT.

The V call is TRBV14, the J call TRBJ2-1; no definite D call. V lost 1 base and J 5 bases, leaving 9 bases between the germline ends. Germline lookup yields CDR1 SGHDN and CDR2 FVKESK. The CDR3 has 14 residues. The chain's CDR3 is CASSQVDVDNEQFF. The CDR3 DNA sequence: TGTGCCAGCAGCCAAGTTGACGTTGACAATGAGCAGTTCTTC.

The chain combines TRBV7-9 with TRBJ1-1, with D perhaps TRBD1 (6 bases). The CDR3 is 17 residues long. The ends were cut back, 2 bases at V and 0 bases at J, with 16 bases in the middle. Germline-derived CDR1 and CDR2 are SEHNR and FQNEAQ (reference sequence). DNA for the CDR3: TGTGCCAGCAGCTTAAATACAGGGCCGACATTGAACACTGAAGCTTTCTTT. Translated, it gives CASSLNTGPTLNTEAFF.

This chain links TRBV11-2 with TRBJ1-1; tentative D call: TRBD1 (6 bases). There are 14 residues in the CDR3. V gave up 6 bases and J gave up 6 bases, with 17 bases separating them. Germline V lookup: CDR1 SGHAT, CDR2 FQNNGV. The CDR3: CASRATGPNPEAFF. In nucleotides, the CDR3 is TGTGCCAGCAGGGCGACAGGACCTAATCCTGAAGCTTTCTTT.

The CDR3: CASNPYVGTSGNNEQFF. CDR3 nucleotide sequence: TGTGCCAGCAACCCATACGTCGGGACTAGCGGTAACAATGAGCAGTTCTTC. This chain links TRBV5-8 with TRBJ2-1; TRBD2 agrees at 11 bases. The CDR3 extends over 17 amino acids. Germline assignment: CDR1 SGHTS and CDR2 YDEGEE. V trimming: 6 bases; J trimming: 5 bases; junction bases outside the gene matches: 13.

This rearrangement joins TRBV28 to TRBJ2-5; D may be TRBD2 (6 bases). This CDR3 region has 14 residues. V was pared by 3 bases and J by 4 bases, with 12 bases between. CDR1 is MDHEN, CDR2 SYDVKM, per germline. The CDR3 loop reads CASSFGGSLETQYF. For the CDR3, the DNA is TGTGCCAGCAGTTTTGGAGGGAGCCTAGAGACCCAGTACTTC. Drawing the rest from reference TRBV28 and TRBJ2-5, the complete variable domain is DVKVTQSSRYLVKRTGEKVFLECVQDMDHENMFWYRQDPGLGLRLIYFSYDVKMKEKGDIPEGYSVSREKKERFSLILESASTNQTSMYLCASSFGGSLETQYFGPGTRLLVL.

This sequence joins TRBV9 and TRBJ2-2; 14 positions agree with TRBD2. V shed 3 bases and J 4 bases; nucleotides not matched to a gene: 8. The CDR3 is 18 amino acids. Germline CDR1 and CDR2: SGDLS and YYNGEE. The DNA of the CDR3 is TGTGCCAGCAGCGGAACCGGGACTAGCGGGAGACCCACCGGGGAGCTGTTTTTT. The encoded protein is CASSGTGTSGRPTGELFF.

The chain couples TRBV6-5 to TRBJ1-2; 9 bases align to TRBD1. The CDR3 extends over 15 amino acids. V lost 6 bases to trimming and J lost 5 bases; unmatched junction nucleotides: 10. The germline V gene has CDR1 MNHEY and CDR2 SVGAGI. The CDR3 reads CASSRTRTGVYGYTF. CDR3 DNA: TGTGCCAGCAGCCGAACCCGGACAGGGGTTTATGGCTACACCTTC.

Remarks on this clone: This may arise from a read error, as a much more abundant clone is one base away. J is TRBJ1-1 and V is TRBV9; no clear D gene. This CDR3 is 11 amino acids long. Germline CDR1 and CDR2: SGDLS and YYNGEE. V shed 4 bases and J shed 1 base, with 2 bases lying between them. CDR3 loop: CASSSNTEAFF. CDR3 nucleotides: TGTGCCAGCAGCTCGAACACTGAAGCTTTCTTT.

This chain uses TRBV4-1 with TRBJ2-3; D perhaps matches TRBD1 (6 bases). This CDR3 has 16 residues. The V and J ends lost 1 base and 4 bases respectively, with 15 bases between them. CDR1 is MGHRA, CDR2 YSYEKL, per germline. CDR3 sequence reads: CASSQVGLGAADTQYF. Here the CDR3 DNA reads TGCGCCAGCAGCCAAGTCGGATTGGGGGCAGCAGATACGCAGTATTTT.

In DNA, the CDR3 is TGTGCCAGCAGTTTGGGGGAGGGCTCCGAGCAGTACTTC. Translated, it gives CASSLGEGSEQYF. The rearrangement links TRBV27 to TRBJ2-7, with 7 nucleotides matching TRBD2. Germline V gives CDR1 MNHEY, CDR2 SMNVEV (reference sequence). The CDR3 length is 13 residues. V trimming: 3 bases; J trimming: 6 bases; junction bases outside the gene matches: 5.

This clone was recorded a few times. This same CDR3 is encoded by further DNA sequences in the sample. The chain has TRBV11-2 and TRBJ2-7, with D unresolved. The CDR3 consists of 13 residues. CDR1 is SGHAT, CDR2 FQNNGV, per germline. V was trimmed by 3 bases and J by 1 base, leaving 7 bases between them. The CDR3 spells CASSFGGSYEQYF. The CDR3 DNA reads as TGTGCCAGCAGCTTTGGCGGTTCCTACGAGCAGTACTTC. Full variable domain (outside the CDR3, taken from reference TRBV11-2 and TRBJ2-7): EAGVAQSPRYKIIEKRQSVAFWCNPISGHATLYWYQQILGQGPKLLIQFQNNGVVDDSQLPKDRFSAERLKGVDSTLKIQPAKLEDSAVYLCASSFGGSYEQYFGPGTRLTVT.

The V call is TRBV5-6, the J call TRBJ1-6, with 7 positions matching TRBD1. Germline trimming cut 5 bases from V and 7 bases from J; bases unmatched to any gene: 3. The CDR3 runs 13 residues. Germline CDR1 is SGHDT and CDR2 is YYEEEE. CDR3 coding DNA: TGTGCCAGCAGTAGGGACAGCAATTCACCCCTCCACTTT. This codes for CASSRDSNSPLHF.

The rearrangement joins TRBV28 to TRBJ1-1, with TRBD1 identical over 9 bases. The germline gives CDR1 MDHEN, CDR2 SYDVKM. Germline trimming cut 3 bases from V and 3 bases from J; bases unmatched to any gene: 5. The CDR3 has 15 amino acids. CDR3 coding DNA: TGTGCCAGCAGTTTTGTTAGACAGGGGGACACTGAAGCTTTCTTT. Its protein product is CASSFVRQGDTEAFF.

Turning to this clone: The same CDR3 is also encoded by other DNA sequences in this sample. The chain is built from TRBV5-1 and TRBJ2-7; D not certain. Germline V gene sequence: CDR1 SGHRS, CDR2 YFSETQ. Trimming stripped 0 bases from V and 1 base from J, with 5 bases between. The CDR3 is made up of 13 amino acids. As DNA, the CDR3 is TGCGCCAGCAGCTTGGACGGTTCCTACGAGCAGTACTTC. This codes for CASSLDGSYEQYF.

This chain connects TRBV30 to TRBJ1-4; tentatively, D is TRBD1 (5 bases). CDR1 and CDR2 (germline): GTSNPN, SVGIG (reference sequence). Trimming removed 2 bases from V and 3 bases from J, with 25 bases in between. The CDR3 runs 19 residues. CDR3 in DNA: TGTGCCTGGAGTCCCCGACAGACTTGGAGCGCCGGGCCTAATGAAAAACTGTTTTTT. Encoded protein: CAWSPRQTWSAGPNEKLFF.